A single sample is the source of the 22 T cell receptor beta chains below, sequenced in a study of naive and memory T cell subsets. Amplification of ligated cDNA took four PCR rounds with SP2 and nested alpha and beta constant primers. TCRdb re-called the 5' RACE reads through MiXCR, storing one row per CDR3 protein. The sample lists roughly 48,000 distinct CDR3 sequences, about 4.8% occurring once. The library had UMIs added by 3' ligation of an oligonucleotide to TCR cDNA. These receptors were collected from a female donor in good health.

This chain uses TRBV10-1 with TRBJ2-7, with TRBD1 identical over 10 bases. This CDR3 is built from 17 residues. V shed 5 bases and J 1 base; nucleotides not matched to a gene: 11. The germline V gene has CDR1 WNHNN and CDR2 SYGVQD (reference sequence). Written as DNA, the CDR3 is TGCGCCAGCAGTAGATCTTCGGGACAGGGGTCTTCCTACGAGCAGTACTTC. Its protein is CASSRSSGQGSSYEQYF.

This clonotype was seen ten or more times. The CDR3 is CARLGPTNEKLFF. The CDR3 nucleotides are TGTGCCCGCCTGGGCCCAACTAATGAAAAACTGTTTTTT. V gene TRBV7-6 combines with J gene TRBJ1-4; D not resolved. Trimming took off 11 bases at V and 0 bases at J, with 10 bases between the two ends. This CDR3 region has 13 residues. In germline, CDR1 is SGHVS, CDR2 FNYEAQ.

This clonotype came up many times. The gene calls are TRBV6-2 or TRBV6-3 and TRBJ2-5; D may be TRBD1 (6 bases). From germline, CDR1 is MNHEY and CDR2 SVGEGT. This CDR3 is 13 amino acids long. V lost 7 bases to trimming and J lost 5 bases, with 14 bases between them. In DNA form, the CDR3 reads TGTGCCAGCAACTTTGGGGGCGAGGAGACCCAGTACTTC. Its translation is CASNFGGEETQYF.

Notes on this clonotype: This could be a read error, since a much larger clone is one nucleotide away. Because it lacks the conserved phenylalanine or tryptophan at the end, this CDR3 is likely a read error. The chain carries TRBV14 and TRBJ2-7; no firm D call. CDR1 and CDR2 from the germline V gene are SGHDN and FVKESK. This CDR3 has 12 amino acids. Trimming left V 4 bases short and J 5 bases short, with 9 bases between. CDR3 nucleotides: TGTGCCAGCAGCCGCCTAGGGAACGAGCAGTACCTC. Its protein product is CASSRLGNEQYL.

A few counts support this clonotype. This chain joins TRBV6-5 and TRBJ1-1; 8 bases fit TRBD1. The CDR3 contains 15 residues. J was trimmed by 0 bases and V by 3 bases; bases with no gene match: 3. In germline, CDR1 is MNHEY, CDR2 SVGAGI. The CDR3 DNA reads TGTGCCAGCAGTTATGGGGACAGGATGAACACTGAAGCTTTCTTT. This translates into CASSYGDRMNTEAFF.

As DNA, the CDR3 is TGTGCCATCAGTCGTGGCGTGGAGGGCGAGCAGTACTTC. Amino acids: CAISRGVEGEQYF. The chain joins TRBV10-3 to TRBJ2-7, with D perhaps TRBD2 (6 bases). The CDR3 is 13 amino acids. V lost 5 bases and J lost 6, with 14 bases in between. CDR1 ENHRY and CDR2 SYGVKD come from the germline V gene.

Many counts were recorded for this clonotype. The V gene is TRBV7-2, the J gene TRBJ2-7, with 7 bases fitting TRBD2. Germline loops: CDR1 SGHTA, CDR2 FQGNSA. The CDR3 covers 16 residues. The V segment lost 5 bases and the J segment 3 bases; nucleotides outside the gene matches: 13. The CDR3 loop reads CASSLLSGTINYEQYF. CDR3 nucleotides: TGTGCCAGCAGCCTACTCTCCGGGACTATTAACTACGAGCAGTACTTC.

DNA of the CDR3: TGTGCCAGCAGCCAGCAGGGCACAGATACGCAGTATTTT. As protein: CASSQQGTDTQYF. V and J are TRBV13 and TRBJ2-3; D gene uncertain. V lost 5 bases and J lost 1, with 7 bases in between. Germline V gene lookup returns CDR1 PRHDT and CDR2 FYEKMQ (reference sequence). This CDR3 is 13 amino acids long.

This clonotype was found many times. The CDR3 DNA reads TGTGCCGGAAGAAATAGCGGGCATAGCACAGATACGCAGTATTTT. Protein sequence: CAGRNSGHSTDTQYF. V usage is TRBV6-6 and J usage is TRBJ2-3; 7 bases map to TRBD2. Germline CDR1 and CDR2: MNHNY and SVGAGI (reference sequence). J gave up 0 bases and V 11 bases, and 11 bases lay outside the gene matches. The CDR3 spans 15 residues.

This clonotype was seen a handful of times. The CDR3 DNA reads TGTGCCAGCAGTTTGTTTTCTGCCCCCGATGTCTATGGCTACACCTTC. Its protein product is CASSLFSAPDVYGYTF. The gene calls are TRBV28 and TRBJ1-2; D is uncertain. The CDR3 has 16 amino acids. The germline gives CDR1 MDHEN, CDR2 SYDVKM. Trimming took 3 bases from V and 4 from J, leaving 18 bases between them.

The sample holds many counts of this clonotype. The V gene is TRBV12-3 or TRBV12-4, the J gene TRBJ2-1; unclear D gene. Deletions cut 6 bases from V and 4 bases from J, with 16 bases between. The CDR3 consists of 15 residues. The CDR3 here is CASRSFFGGYNEQFF. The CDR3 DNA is TGTGCCAGCAGGTCATTTTTCGGTGGTTACAATGAGCAGTTCTTC.

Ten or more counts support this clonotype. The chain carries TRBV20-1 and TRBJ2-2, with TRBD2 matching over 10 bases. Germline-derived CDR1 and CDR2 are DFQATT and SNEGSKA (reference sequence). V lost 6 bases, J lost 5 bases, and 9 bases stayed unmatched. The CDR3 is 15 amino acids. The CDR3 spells CSAKTSGRVTGELFF. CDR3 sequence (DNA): TGCAGTGCCAAGACTAGCGGGCGTGTAACCGGGGAGCTGTTTTTT.

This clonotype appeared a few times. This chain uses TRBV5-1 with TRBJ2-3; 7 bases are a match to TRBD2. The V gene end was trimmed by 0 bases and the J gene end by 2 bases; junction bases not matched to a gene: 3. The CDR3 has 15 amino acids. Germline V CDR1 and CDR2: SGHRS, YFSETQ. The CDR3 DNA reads TGCGCCAGCAGCTTGGTCCGGGGGGACACAGATACGCAGTATTTT. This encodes CASSLVRGDTDTQYF. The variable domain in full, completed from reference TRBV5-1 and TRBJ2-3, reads KAGVTQTPRYLIKTRGQQVTLSCSPISGHRSVSWYQQTPGQGLQFLFEYFSETQRNKGNFPGRFSGRQFSNSRSEMNVSTLELGDSALYLCASSLVRGDTDTQYFGPGTRLTVL.

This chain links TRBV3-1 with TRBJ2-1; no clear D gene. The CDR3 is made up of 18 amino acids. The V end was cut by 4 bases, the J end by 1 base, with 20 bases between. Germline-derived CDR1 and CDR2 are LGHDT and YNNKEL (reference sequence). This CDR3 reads CASSPRDFLVRSYNEQFF. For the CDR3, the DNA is TGTGCCAGCAGCCCCAGAGACTTTCTAGTTCGGTCCTACAATGAGCAGTTCTTC.

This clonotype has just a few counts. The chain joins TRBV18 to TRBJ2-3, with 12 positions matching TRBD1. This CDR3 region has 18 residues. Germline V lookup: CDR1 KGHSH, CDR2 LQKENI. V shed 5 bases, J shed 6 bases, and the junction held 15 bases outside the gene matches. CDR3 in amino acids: CASSSPKMGQGAADTQYF. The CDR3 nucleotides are TGTGCCAGCTCATCGCCGAAAATGGGACAGGGGGCAGCGGATACGCAGTATTTT.

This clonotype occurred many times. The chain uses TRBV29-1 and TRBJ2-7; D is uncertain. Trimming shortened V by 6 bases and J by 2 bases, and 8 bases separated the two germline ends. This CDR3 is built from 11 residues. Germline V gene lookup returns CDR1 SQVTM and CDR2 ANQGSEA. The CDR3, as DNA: TGCAGCGTGGGGTTTGCCTACGAGCAGTACTTC. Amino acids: CSVGFAYEQYF.

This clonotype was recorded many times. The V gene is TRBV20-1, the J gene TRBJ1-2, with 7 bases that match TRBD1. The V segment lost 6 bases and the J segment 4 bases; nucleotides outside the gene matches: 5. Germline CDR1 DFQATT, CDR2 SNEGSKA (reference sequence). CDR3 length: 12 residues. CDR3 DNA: TGCAGTGCCCCCAGGGGGATCTATGGCTACACCTTC. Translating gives CSAPRGIYGYTF.

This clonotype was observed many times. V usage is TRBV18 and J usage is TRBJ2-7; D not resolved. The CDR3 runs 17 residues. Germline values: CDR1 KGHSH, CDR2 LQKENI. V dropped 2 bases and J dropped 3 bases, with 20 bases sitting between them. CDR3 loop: CASSPGLGGARVYEQYF. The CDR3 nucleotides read TGTGCCAGCTCACCAGGGCTTGGCGGTGCCCGTGTCTACGAGCAGTACTTC.

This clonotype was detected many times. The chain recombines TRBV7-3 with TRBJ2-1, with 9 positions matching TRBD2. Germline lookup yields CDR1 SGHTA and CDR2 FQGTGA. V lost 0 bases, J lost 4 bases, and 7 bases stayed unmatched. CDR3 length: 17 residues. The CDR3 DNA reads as TGTGCCAGCAGCTTAACGGGCGGGAGGGTCCCATACAATGAGCAGTTCTTC. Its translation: CASSLTGGRVPYNEQFF.

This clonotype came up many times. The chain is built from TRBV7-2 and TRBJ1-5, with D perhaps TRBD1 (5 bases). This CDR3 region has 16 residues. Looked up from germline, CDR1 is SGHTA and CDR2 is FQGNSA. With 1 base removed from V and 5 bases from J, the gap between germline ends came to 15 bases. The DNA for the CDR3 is TGTGCCAGCAGCTTAGAGGTTAGGGCAGGGTATCAGCCCCAGCATTTT. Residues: CASSLEVRAGYQPQHF.

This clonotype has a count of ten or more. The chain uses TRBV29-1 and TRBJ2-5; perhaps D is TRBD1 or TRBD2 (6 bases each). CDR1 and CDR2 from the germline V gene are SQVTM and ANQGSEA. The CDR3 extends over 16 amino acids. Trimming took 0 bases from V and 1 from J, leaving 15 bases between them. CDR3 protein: CSVEDLGGGRQETQYF. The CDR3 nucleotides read TGCAGCGTTGAAGATCTAGGAGGGGGTCGCCAAGAGACCCAGTACTTC.

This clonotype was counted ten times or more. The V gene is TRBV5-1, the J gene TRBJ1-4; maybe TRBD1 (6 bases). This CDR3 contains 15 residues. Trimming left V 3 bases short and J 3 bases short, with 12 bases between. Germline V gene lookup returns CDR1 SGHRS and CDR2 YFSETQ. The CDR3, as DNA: TGCGCCAGCAGCTCCACAGGGATTGCTAATGAAAAACTGTTTTTT. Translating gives CASSSTGIANEKLFF.